The source of this T cell receptor (beta chain) is a study of shared clonotypes between healthy human individuals. Study summary: CD8 memory received one plate per donor, CD8 naive two, CD4 memory three and CD4 naive three. Study-wide points: It was expected that sequencing depth would affect clonotype sharing among donors. Memory subsets had estimated richness that was generally smaller than that of naive subsets. Naive CD4 clonotype sharing across a few donors was 4% to 5%.

Concerning this clone: Its matching antigen is unknown.

Naive-designated CD8 cells lacked CD45RO, were positively enriched for CCR7, and omitted terminally differentiated effector memory CD45RA+ cells. Some clones are missing from TCRdb's copy, which holds only in-frame ones; the method was immunoSEQ multiplex PCR. The table includes roughly 2,000,000 clones, approximately 94% detected once. The sample comprised naive CD8+ T cells sorted from blood. The origin of this receptor is a young man in good health.

CDR3 sequence: CASSQEPGTGSGNTIYF. The CDR3, as DNA: TGCGCCAGCAGCCAAGAGCCCGGGACAGGCTCTGGAAACACCATATATTTT. The chain employs TRBV4-1 and TRBJ1-3, with TRBD1 matching 8 bases. Germline CDR1 reads MGHRA; CDR2 reads YSYEKL. Losses at the gene ends were 0 bases for V and 0 bases for J; bases not matched to a gene: 4. The CDR3 length is 17 residues.